This T cell receptor beta chain comes out of a study of control samples from healthy donors and cancer patients. Clones were read by immunoSEQ multiplex PCR, and TCRdb kept only the in-frame ones, dropping some. This table has about 89,000 clones, around nine tenths appearing once. V dropped 2 bases and J dropped 4 bases, with 3 bases sitting between them. The CDR3 length is 13 residues. V gene TRBV12-3 or TRBV12-4 combines with J gene TRBJ2-6; D is unclear. Material for sequencing was blood. The origin of this receptor is a young man in good health. The CDR3 DNA reads as TGTGCCAGCAGTTTAAGGGGGGCCAACGTCCTGACTTTC. Encoded protein: CASSLRGANVLTF.